These 9 T cell receptor beta chains came from one sample sequenced in a study of cytomegalovirus exposure and HLA in healthy donors. 13 Jbeta primers and 60 Vbeta primers were used for the PCR. Libraries were prepared by immunoSEQ multiplex PCR; TCRdb keeps only in-frame clonotypes and omits some of them. Of 100,000 to 150,000 clones listed, 70% to 85% are singletons. The sequenced material came from PBMCs. These receptors were obtained from a man between 18 and 35 years old in good health and CMV-seronegative.

V gene TRBV6-6 combines with J gene TRBJ2-7; D perhaps matches TRBD2 (6 bases). This CDR3 spans 12 amino acids. The germline V gene has CDR1 MNHNY and CDR2 SVGAGI (reference sequence). Deletions cut 4 bases from V and 4 bases from J, with 8 bases between. The CDR3 region is CASSSAGYEQYF. The CDR3, as DNA: TGTGCCAGCAGTTCCGCGGGGTACGAGCAGTACTTC.

This clone came up a few times. The rearrangement links TRBV9 to TRBJ1-2; 8 nucleotides agree with TRBD1. From germline, CDR1 is SGDLS and CDR2 YYNGEE. This CDR3 comprises 15 residues. Losses at the gene ends were 3 bases for V and 2 bases for J; bases not matched to a gene: 6. The CDR3 loop is CASSASGQANYGYTF. Written as DNA, the CDR3 is TGTGCCAGCAGCGCCTCGGGACAGGCCAACTATGGCTACACCTTC.

The V call is TRBV19, the J call TRBJ1-6, with 7 positions matching TRBD1. Germline loops: CDR1 LNHDA, CDR2 SQIVND (reference sequence). The CDR3 is 14 amino acids. With V trimmed by 6 bases and J by 6 bases, 5 bases remained unmatched. CDR3 DNA: TGTGCCAGTAGACCGGGACAGTTTAATTCACCCCTCCACTTT. Encoded protein: CASRPGQFNSPLHF. Supplemented by reference TRBV19 and TRBJ1-6, the full variable domain reads DGGITQSPKYLFRKEGQNVTLSCEQNLNHDAMYWYRQDPGQGLRLIYYSQIVNDFQKGDIAEGYSVSREKKESFPLTVTSAQKNPTAFYLCASRPGQFNSPLHFGNGTRLTVT.

The chain recombines TRBV7-9 with TRBJ1-2; perhaps TRBD1 as D (6 bases). Trimming took off 5 bases at V and 6 bases at J, with 16 bases between the two ends. Germline CDR1 reads SEHNR; CDR2 reads FQNEAQ (reference sequence). The CDR3 length is 14 residues. This CDR3 reads CASSPPGGGDGYTF. In DNA form, the CDR3 reads TGTGCCAGCAGCCCTCCGGGCGGGGGCGATGGCTACACCTTC.

This chain links TRBV5-1 with TRBJ2-1; tentatively, D is TRBD1 (6 bases). Trimming took 0 bases from V and 7 from J, leaving 11 bases between them. This CDR3 has 14 amino acids. Germline V CDR1 and CDR2: SGHRS, YFSETQ. CDR3 residues: CASSLAWGPNEQFF. The CDR3 DNA reads as TGCGCCAGCAGCTTGGCGTGGGGGCCGAATGAGCAGTTCTTC. Using reference TRBV5-1 and TRBJ2-1 for the parts outside the CDR3, the full variable domain is KAGVTQTPRYLIKTRGQQVTLSCSPISGHRSVSWYQQTPGQGLQFLFEYFSETQRNKGNFPGRFSGRQFSNSRSEMNVSTLELGDSALYLCASSLAWGPNEQFFGPGTRLTVL.

The table lists this clone with a few counts. The V gene is TRBV5-1, the J gene TRBJ2-1; D might be TRBD2 (6 bases). Germline V CDR1 and CDR2: SGHRS, YFSETQ. Trimming removed 4 bases from V and 7 bases from J, with 21 bases in between. This CDR3 comprises 16 residues. The DNA of the CDR3 is TGCGCCAGCAGCCCTGGGGACTCCCCCCTCGGAAATGAGCAGTTCTTC. Encoded protein: CASSPGDSPLGNEQFF. The full variable domain, with the rest looked up from reference TRBV5-1 and TRBJ2-1, is KAGVTQTPRYLIKTRGQQVTLSCSPISGHRSVSWYQQTPGQGLQFLFEYFSETQRNKGNFPGRFSGRQFSNSRSEMNVSTLELGDSALYLCASSPGDSPLGNEQFFGPGTRLTVL.

This clone showed up just once. The V call is TRBV6-6, the J call TRBJ1-2, with 8 nucleotides matching TRBD1. There are 12 residues in the CDR3. Losses at the gene ends were 6 bases for V and 7 bases for J; bases not matched to a gene: 4. CDR1 and CDR2 from the germline V gene are MNHNY and SVGAGI (reference sequence). The CDR3 is CASSPTGGGYTF. The CDR3 coding sequence is TGTGCCAGCAGCCCCACAGGGGGTGGCTACACCTTC.

The chain couples TRBV7-8 to TRBJ1-5, with 7 bases fitting TRBD1. Germline lookup yields CDR1 SGHVS and CDR2 FQNEAQ. The CDR3 length is 15 residues. V was pared by 4 bases and J by 11 bases, with 14 bases of the junction left unmatched. CDR3 sequence: CASSSGRDPGGAQHF. Here the CDR3 DNA reads TGTGCCAGCAGCTCAGGGCGAGATCCAGGGGGAGCCCAGCATTTT.

V gene TRBV7-9 combines with J gene TRBJ2-1, with D possibly being TRBD2 (5 bases). This CDR3 comprises 17 residues. V was trimmed by 1 base and J by 3 bases, leaving 16 bases between them. Germline V lookup: CDR1 SEHNR, CDR2 FQNEAQ (reference sequence). DNA for the CDR3: TGTGCCAGCAGCTTAGGATCCGTCGGAGAGGGCTACAATGAGCAGTTCTTC. Translated, it gives CASSLGSVGEGYNEQFF.